Each of the 3 T cell receptor beta chains below was sequenced from the same sample in a study of shared clonotypes between healthy human individuals. Produced via immunoSEQ multiplex PCR; TCRdb's table is partial and in-frame only. This table has around 600,000 clones, approximately 96% appearing once. Terminally differentiated effector memory CD45RA+ cells were left out of the naive CD8 fraction, which was CD45RO-negative and positively selected for CCR7. The sequenced sample consisted of naive CD8+ T cells sorted from blood. The receptors were sampled from a woman in her twenties or thirties in good health.

The chain links TRBV7-9 to TRBJ1-1, with TRBD1 matching over 9 bases. Trimming removed 2 bases from V and 5 bases from J; junction bases left unmatched: 3. The CDR3 extends over 14 amino acids. Looked up from germline, CDR1 is SEHNR and CDR2 is FQNEAQ (reference sequence). CDR3 nucleotides: TGTGCCAGCAGCTTAACAGGGGGCAAGACTGAAGCTTTCTTT. This codes for CASSLTGGKTEAFF.

This rearrangement joins TRBV2 to TRBJ2-7; 7 bases align to TRBD2. V was pared by 6 bases and J by 2 bases, with 4 bases of the junction left unmatched. Germline V gives CDR1 SNHLY, CDR2 FYNNEI. The CDR3 is made up of 13 amino acids. Here the CDR3 DNA reads TGTGCCAGCAGACCCGGGACTACCTACGAGCAGTACTTC. It yields the protein CASRPGTTYEQYF.

The chain uses TRBV15 and TRBJ2-7, with 7 bases aligning to TRBD1. J gave up 1 base and V 4 bases, and 7 bases lay outside the gene matches. Germline lookup yields CDR1 LNHNV and CDR2 YYDKDF (reference sequence). This CDR3 spans 15 amino acids. CDR3 bases: TGTGCCACCAGCAACCCCACAGGGGAGTCCTACGAGCAGTACTTC. This codes for CATSNPTGESYEQYF.